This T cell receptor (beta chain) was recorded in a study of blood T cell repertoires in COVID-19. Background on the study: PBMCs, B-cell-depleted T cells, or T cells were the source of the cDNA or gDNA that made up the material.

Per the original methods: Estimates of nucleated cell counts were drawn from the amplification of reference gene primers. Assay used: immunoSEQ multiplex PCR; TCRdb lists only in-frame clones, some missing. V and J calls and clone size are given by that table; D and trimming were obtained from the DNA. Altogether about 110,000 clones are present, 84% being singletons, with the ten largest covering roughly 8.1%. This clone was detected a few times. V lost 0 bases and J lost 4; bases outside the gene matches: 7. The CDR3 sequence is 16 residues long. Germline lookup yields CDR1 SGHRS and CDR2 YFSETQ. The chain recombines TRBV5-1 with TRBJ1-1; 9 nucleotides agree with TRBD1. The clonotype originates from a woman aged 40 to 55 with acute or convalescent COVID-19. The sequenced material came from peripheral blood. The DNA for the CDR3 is TGCGCCAGCAGCTTGGCATTACCGGGACAGGGCACTGAAGCTTTCTTT. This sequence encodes CASSLALPGQGTEAFF.